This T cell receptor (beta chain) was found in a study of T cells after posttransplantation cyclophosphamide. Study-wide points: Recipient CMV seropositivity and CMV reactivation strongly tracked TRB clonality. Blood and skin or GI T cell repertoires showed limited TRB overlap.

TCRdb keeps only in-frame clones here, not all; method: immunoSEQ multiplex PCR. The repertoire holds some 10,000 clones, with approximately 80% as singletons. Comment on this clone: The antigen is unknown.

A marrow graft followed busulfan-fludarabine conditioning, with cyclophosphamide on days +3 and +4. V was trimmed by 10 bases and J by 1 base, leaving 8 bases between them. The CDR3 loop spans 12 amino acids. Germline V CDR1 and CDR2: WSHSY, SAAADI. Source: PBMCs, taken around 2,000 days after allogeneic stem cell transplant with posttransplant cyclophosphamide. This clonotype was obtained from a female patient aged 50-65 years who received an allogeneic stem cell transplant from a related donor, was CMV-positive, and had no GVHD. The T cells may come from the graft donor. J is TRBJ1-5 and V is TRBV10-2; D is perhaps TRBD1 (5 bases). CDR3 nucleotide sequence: TGCGCCACCCGACAGAGCAATCAGCCCCAGCATTTT. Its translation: CATRQSNQPQHF.